This T cell receptor beta chain was obtained from a study of T cell responses to AZD1222 COVID-19 vaccine. General observations from the study: Reportedly, close to half of spike-specific TCRs are directed against unmutated variant regions. Across spike, vaccine-associated CD4 TCRs were found, dominant at 160-218 and 743-854.

On this clone: Its antigen is undetermined.

Assay: immunoSEQ multiplex PCR; the TCRdb copy retains only in-frame clones and omits some. Of 200,000 or so clones listed, about 89% are singletons. Trimming took 6 bases from V and 8 from J; bases not matched to a gene: 16. This CDR3 region has 17 residues. The germline V gene has CDR1 SGHNT and CDR2 YYREEE (reference sequence). The sample in question was peripheral blood, obtained on day 0 of MenACWY control vaccination. The chain links TRBV5-4 to TRBJ2-1; 11 bases are shared with TRBD2. This TCR derives from an adult in good health. This CDR3 is CASNVGTSGPNTHEQFF. CDR3 nucleotides: TGTGCCAGCAACGTCGGGACTAGCGGACCAAATACACATGAGCAGTTCTTC.